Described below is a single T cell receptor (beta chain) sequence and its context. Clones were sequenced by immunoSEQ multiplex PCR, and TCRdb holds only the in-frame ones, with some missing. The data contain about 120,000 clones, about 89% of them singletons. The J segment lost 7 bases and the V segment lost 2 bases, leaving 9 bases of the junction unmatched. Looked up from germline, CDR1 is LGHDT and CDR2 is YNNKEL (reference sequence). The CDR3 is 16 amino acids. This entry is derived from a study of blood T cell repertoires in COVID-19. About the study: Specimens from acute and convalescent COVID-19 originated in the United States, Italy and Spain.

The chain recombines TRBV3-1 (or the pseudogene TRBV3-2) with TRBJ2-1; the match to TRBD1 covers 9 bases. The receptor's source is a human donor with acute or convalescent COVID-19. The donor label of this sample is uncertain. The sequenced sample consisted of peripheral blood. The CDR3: CASSQTNRGLGNEQFF. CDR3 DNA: TGTGCCAGCAGCCAAACCAACAGGGGGCTGGGGAATGAGCAGTTCTTC.